This TCR beta chain appears in the sequencing data of a study of T cell repertoires in cytomegalovirus infection. The overall study: Newly reported HLA-C-restricted and thoroughly characterized HLA-B-restricted CMV epitopes were employed. Public TCR beta signatures were indicative of both CMV infection and a matching HLA type.

The CDR3 is made up of 15 amino acids. Germline V CDR1 and CDR2: MNHEY, SVGEGT. The J segment lost 7 bases and the V segment lost 5 bases, leaving 7 bases of the junction unmatched. Study-wide points: HLA-C-restricted CMV clonotypes gave the most frequent clonotype in two of eight donors. Identification of carriers of CMV plus the relevant HLA was achieved through cumulative public TCR beta family frequency.

Comment on this clonotype: Its antigen is still unknown.

TCRdb re-analysed the reads in MiXCR, keeping a single row per CDR3 protein. Of a few hundred thousand distinct CDR3 sequences in the sample, roughly 43% are singletons; the top ten hold roughly two fifths. The rearrangement links TRBV6-2 or TRBV6-3 to TRBJ2-5; 13 bases agree with TRBD2. This TCR came from a human donor in good health (CMV status not recorded). Some clones in this sample may be carry-over from other donors' samples. The material sequenced was cultured PBMCs, taken from culture after CMV antigen stimulation. CDR3 nucleotides: TGTGCCAGCAGTATTGGACTAGCGGGAGCTGGGACCCAGTACTTC. This translates into CASSIGLAGAGTQYF.